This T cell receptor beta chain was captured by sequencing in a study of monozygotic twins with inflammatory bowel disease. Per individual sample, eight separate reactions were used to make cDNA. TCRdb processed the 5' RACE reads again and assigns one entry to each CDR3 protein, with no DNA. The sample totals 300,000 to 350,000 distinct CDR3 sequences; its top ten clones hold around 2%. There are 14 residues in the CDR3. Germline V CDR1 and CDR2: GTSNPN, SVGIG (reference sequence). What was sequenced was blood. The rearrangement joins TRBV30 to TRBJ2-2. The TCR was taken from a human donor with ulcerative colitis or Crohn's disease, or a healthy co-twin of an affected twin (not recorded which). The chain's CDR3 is CAWSVGSNTGELFF.